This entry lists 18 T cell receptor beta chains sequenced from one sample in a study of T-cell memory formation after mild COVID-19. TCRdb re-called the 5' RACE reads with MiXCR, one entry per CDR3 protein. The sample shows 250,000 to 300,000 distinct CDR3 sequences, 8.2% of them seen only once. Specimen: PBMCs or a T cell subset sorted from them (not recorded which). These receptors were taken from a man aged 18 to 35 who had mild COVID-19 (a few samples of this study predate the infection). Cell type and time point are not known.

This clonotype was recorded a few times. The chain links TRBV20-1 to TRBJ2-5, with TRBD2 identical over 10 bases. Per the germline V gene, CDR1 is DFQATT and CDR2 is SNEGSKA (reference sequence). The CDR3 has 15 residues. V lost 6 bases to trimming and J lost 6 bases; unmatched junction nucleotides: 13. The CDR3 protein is CSAPEILAGDQTQYF. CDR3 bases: TGCAGTGCACCGGAAATCCTAGCGGGGGATCAGACCCAGTACTTC.

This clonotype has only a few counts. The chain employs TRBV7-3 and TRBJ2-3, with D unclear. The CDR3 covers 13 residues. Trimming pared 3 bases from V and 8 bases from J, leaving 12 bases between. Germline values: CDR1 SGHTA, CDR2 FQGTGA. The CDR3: CASSFYGDGTQYF. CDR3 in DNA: TGTGCCAGCAGCTTCTATGGGGATGGTACGCAGTATTTT.

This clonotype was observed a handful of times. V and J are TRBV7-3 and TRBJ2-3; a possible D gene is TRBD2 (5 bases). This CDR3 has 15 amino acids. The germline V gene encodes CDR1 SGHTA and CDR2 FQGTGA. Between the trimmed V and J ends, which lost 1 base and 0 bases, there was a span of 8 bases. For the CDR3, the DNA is TGTGCCAGCAGCTTAAACACGGGGAGCACAGATACGCAGTATTTT. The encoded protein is CASSLNTGSTDTQYF.

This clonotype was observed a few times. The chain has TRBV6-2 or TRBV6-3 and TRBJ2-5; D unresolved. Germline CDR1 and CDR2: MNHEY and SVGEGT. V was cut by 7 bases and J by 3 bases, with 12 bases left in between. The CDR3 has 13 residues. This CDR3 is CASTKSGEETQYF. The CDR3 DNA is TGTGCCAGCACCAAAAGTGGGGAAGAGACCCAGTACTTC.

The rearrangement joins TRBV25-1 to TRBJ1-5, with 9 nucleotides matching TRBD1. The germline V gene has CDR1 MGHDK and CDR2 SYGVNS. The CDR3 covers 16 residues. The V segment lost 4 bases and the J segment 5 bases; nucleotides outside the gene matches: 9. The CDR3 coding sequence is TGTGCCAGCAGTGGGGACAGGGAGACGGTCGATCAGCCCCAGCATTTT. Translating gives CASSGDRETVDQPQHF.

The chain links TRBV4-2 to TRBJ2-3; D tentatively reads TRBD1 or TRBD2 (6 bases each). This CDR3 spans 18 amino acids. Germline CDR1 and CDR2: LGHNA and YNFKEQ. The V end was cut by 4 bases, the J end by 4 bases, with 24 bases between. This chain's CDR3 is CASSPPRDTRRRADTQYF. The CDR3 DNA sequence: TGTGCCAGCAGCCCCCCCCGGGACACACGAAGGAGGGCAGATACGCAGTATTTT.

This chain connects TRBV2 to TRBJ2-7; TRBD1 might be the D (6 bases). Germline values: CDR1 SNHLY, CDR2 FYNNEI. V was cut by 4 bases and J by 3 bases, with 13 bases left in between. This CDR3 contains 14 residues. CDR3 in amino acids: CASSVSQGNYEQYV. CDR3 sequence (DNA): TGTGCCAGCAGTGTATCCCAGGGGAACTACGAGCAGTACGTC.

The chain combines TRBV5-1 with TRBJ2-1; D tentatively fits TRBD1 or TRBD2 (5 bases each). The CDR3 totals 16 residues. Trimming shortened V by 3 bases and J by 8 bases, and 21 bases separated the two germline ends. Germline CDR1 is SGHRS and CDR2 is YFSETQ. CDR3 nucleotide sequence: TGCGCCAGCAGCTCGACAGTGGCCCGGGGTATACATGAGCAGTTCTTC. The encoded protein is CASSSTVARGIHEQFF. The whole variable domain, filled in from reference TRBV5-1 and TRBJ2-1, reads KAGVTQTPRYLIKTRGQQVTLSCSPISGHRSVSWYQQTPGQGLQFLFEYFSETQRNKGNFPGRFSGRQFSNSRSEMNVSTLELGDSALYLCASSSTVARGIHEQFFGPGTRLTVL.

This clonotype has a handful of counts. CDR3 residues: CASRYRGMNTEAFF. The CDR3 bases are TGCGCCAGCAGATACAGGGGCATGAACACTGAAGCTTTCTTT. The V and J genes are TRBV4-1 and TRBJ1-1; 7 bases are shared with TRBD1. Germline loops: CDR1 MGHRA, CDR2 YSYEKL. V gave up 6 bases and J gave up 0 bases; unmatched junction bases: 4. This CDR3 is built from 14 residues.

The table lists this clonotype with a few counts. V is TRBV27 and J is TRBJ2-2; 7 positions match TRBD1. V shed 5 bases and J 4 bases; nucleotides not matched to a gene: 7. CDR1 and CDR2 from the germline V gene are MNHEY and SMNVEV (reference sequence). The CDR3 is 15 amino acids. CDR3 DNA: TGTGCCAGCAGTCTCGGGACAGTTTTCACCGGGGAGCTGTTTTTT. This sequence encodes CASSLGTVFTGELFF.

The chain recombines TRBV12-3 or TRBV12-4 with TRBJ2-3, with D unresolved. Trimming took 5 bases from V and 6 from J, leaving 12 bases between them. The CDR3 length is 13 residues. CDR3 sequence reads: CASSASGWDTQYF. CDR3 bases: TGTGCCAGCAGTGCCTCGGGTTGGGATACGCAGTATTTT.

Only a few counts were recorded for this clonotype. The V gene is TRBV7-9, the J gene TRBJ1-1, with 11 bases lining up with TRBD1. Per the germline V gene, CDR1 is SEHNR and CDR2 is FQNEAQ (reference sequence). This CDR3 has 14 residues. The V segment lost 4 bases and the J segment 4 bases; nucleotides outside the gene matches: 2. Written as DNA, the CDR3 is TGTGCCAGCAGCTCCGGGACAGGGGGCACTGAAGCTTTCTTT. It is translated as CASSSGTGGTEAFF. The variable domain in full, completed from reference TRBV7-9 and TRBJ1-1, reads DTGVSQNPRHKITKRGQNVTFRCDPISEHNRLYWYRQTLGQGPEFLTYFQNEAQLEKSRLLSDRFSAERPKGSFSTLEIQRTEQGDSAMYLCASSSGTGGTEAFFGQGTRLTVV.

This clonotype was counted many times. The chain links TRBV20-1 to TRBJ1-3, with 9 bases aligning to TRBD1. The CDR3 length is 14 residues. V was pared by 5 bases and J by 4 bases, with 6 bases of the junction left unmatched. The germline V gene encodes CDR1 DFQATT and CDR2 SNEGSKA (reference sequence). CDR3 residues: CSAQQGAGGNTIYF. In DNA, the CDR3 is TGCAGTGCTCAACAGGGGGCAGGAGGAAACACCATATATTTT.

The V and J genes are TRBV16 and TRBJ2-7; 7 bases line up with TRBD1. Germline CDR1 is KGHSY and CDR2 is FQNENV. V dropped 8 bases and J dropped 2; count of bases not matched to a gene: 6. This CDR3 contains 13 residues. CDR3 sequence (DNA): TGTGCCAGCGCGAACAGGGGAGCCTACGAGCAGTACTTC. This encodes CASANRGAYEQYF.

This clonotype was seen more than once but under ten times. The CDR3 protein is CATRTLRGDLTDTQYF. As DNA, the CDR3 is TGTGCCACCAGAACCCTACGGGGGGACCTCACAGATACGCAGTATTTT. The chain has TRBV15 and TRBJ2-3; 7 bases fit TRBD2. Per germline, CDR1 LNHNV and CDR2 YYDKDF (reference sequence). The CDR3 is 16 residues long. J gave up 2 bases and V 6 bases, and 11 bases lay outside the gene matches.

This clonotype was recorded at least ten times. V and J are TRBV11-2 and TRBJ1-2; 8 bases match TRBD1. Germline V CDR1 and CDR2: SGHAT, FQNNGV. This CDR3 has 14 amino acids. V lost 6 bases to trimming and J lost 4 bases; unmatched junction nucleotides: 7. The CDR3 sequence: CASRRQGMGYGYTF. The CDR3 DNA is TGTGCCAGCAGAAGACAGGGGATGGGCTATGGCTACACCTTC.

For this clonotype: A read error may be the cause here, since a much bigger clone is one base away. CDR3 amino acids: CANSSVLETDYGYTF. In DNA, the CDR3 is TGTGCCAACAGTTCCGTCCTCGAGACAGACTATGGCTACACCTTC. This sequence joins TRBV6-5 and TRBJ1-2; tentatively, D is TRBD1 (5 bases). The CDR3 covers 15 residues. Germline CDR1 reads MNHEY; CDR2 reads SVGAGI.

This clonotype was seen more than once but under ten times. Here the CDR3 DNA reads TGTGCCAGCAGCCCCTCCCTCGGCCAGTCGCAGTATTTT. Its protein product is CASSPSLGQSQYF. The chain combines TRBV7-2 with TRBJ2-3; D gene ambiguous. Germline V gene lookup returns CDR1 SGHTA and CDR2 FQGNSA. This CDR3 spans 13 amino acids. V lost 5 bases to trimming and J lost 10 bases, with 16 bases between them.